This T cell receptor (beta chain) was observed in a study of shared clonotypes between healthy human individuals (TCRdb year 2020). In the study overall: Three men and two women, aged 18 to 49 years, made up the cohort. Per donor, three plates each were used for CD4 naive and CD4 memory, two for CD8 naive, and one for CD8 memory. To estimate repertoire size and how much clonotype sharing occurs between individuals, the study deeply sequenced the blood TCR repertoires of roughly 5 healthy adults. Different laboratories and diverse techniques were used to prepare libraries and sequence TCR repertoires, to increase sequencing depth and limit assay-specific biases. Between about 0.85 and 9.5 billion PBMCs per donor were obtained by leukapheresis.

About this clone: The antigen this receptor binds is unknown. Per-base qualities were not stored, and no clone one base away is much larger.

Using the deep immunoSEQ assay, multiplex PCR amplified TCR CDR3 regions from genomic DNA. Extracted genomic DNA from each cell subset was distributed evenly across all wells of several immunoSEQ 96-well plates, and each plate was treated as a replicate. For sorted subsets, 150 to 250 ng genomic DNA, equal to about 30,000 T cell genomes, was loaded into each replicate PCR. The purified libraries were quantified using a Qubit 3.0 fluorometer, sized with a Bioanalyzer 2100, and then quantified again using the KAPA Library Quantification kit. Every immunoSEQ 96-well plate was sequenced on a separate single-read 150-cycle Illumina NextSeq 550 flow cell. Under the source paper's analysis protocol: Because the immunoSEQ output included only junctional sequences and no quality scores, the filtering could not be the same as the filtering used for full-length reads. Sequences were annotated with PyIR, a Python wrapper for IgBLAST v1.9, and V/J genes and CDR3 were assigned using IMGT germline references. Reads were filtered out if the reads had weak V/J assignments (E-value above 1e-6), no CDR3, stop codons, out-of-frame junctions, or ambiguous translated residues. V3J clonotypes were defined by identical inferred V gene, J gene, and CDR3 amino acid sequence. Percentage overlap between repertoires was calculated by dividing the number of shared unique clonotypes by the size of the smaller repertoire. Three approaches were used to assess repertoire richness: RTK rarefaction, the Chao1 estimator, and Recon v2.1 estimates of unobserved clonotypes. OLGA was used to compute generation probabilities for all TCRbeta clonotypes that the gDNA method yielded from a handful of donors. In its TCRdb copy, this immuneACCESS table keeps in-frame sequences only and misses some clones. Where compared with another copy, unresolved V genes explain less than half of these, and the others have no known cause. From that table come the V and J calls and clone size; the DNA was used to work out D and trimming. Counted in this sample were some 580,000 clones; 97% of them appeared once. About 0.06% of the sample rests with the top ten.

V is shortened by 3 bases, J by 9 bases, and the region joining them spans 15 bases. CDR3 length: 15 amino acids, cysteine to phenylalanine. Only the CDR3 DNA stays, 45 bases, in frame from base 1. The germline V gene (reference sequence) gives CDR1 as LNHDA and CDR2 as SQIVND. The research as a whole found: Because the study included only a small number of donors, the genetic and exposure-history diversity represented was limited. Sharing across several donors was observed for approximately 4.6% of naive CD4, 3.5% of naive CD8, roughly 2.3% of memory CD4, and roughly 0.4% of memory CD8 clonotypes. Pairwise subsampling led to the expectation that sequencing depth would affect the degree of clonotype sharing among donors. Sampling was restricted to blood, and TCR repertoires in tissue are likely to differ from TCR repertoires in blood. Naive subsets generally had larger estimated clonotype richness than memory subsets did. Compared with non-shared clonotypes, clonotypes shared by all four sorted-subset donors had higher generation probabilities. Rarefaction of sorted-subset datasets indicated incomplete sequencing despite the large sequencing depth.

Healthy HIV-negative adults with no recently reported acute infections or vaccinations were included as donors. Only Caucasian adults living in Nashville, Tennessee, USA were represented among the donors. CD4+ T cells were enriched by magnetic negative selection; naive cells were then positively selected on CD45RA, and the negative fraction formed the memory subset. Blood was collected by leukapheresis, and PBMCs were isolated by Ficoll-Histopaque density gradient centrifugation and then cryopreserved in liquid nitrogen vapor phase. Analytical flow cytometry was used to check the purity and quantity of every magnetically sorted T cell population. Genomic DNA was isolated from each sorted fraction and quantified by UV absorbance on a Nanodrop 2000c.

This sequence was found in a woman younger than 45 in good health. The V gene is TRBV19 and the J gene is TRBJ1-6, with a tentative D gene TRBD1 over 5 matching bases. Sequencing was performed on naive CD4+ T cells sorted from blood. Reading the label with the study, this specimen's cell subset or site is: CD45RA+ positively selected. CDR3 sequence: CASSIQWQGGSPLHF. The sequenced DNA is TGTGCCAGTAGTATCCAGTGGCAGGGTGGTTCACCCCTCCACTTT.